This T cell receptor delta chain appears in the sequencing data of a study of gamma-delta chains in newborns, infants, children. Overall study context: Polyclonal expansion of innate γδ T cells after birth follows microbial exposure.

TCRdb reprocessed the reads through CATT. The table includes 15,000 or so delta-chain clones, roughly 7% detected once. This clone came up a few times. The clonotype comes from a child who was a newborn, infant or young child, either healthy, febrile or measles-vaccinated (not recorded which). Sequencing was done on a sample of blood.

CDR3: CACDLTGGYVSWDTRQMFF. DNA for the CDR3: TGTGCCTGTGACCTTACTGGGGGATACGTCTCCTGGGACACCCGACAGATGTTTTTC. The chain uses TRDV2 and TRDJ3, with TRDD3 identical over 13 bases. After removal of 3 bases from V and 0 bases from J, the junction contained 4 bases not matched to a gene. This CDR3 comprises 19 residues. CDR1 and CDR2 from the germline V gene are GEAIGNYY and EKD.